These T cell receptor beta chains were read from a single sample in a study of T-cell reconstitution after alpha-beta-depleted transplantation in children. One entry per CDR3 protein results from TCRdb running MiXCR on the PCR reads. Of roughly 790,000 distinct CDR3 sequences in the sample, approximately 15% were seen once. This sample comprised PBMCs, mostly from graft donor cells, obtained 360 days after TCRalphabeta/CD19-depleted stem cell transplant. Receptors originate from a male patient between 10 and 17 years old who had a stem cell transplant for acute lymphoblastic leukemia, so the T cells may come from the graft donor. Both conserved end residues are trimmed from each CDR3. Each record gives: CDR3 protein, V gene, J gene.

CDR3 protein: ASSQRSFVNNEQF
V gene: TRBV14
J gene: TRBJ2-1

CDR3 protein: SAPRGETMNTEAF
V gene: TRBV20-1
J gene: TRBJ1-1

CDR3 protein: SARDRRLAGVADTQY
V gene: TRBV20-1
J gene: TRBJ2-3

CDR3 protein: ASSSSPLAGANEQF
V gene: TRBV9
J gene: TRBJ2-1

CDR3 protein: ASRGDSNQPQH
V gene: TRBV12-3/TRBV12-4
J gene: TRBJ1-5

CDR3 protein: ASSPLERHTSTDTQY
V gene: TRBV6-1
J gene: TRBJ2-3

CDR3 protein: ASSLRFGTGGPYNEQF
V gene: TRBV27
J gene: TRBJ2-1

CDR3 protein: ASSQVPLGTGELF
V gene: TRBV4-1
J gene: TRBJ2-2

CDR3 protein: ASSRDRGYNTGELF
V gene: TRBV3-1
J gene: TRBJ2-2

CDR3 protein: SGETVKNIQY
V gene: TRBV29-1
J gene: TRBJ2-4

CDR3 protein: ASSLTGTGEYQETQY
V gene: TRBV7-8
J gene: TRBJ2-5

CDR3 protein: ASSHGEGARTEAF
V gene: TRBV4-1
J gene: TRBJ1-1

CDR3 protein: ASSPVSPEADTQY
V gene: TRBV18
J gene: TRBJ2-3

CDR3 protein: ASSGPSGGYYEQY
V gene: TRBV6-1
J gene: TRBJ2-7

CDR3 protein: ASSEGASSGTQY
V gene: TRBV2
J gene: TRBJ2-5

CDR3 protein: SVEERQPMNTEAF
V gene: TRBV29-1
J gene: TRBJ1-1

CDR3 protein: ASSLEGVPQH
V gene: TRBV7-9
J gene: TRBJ1-5

CDR3 protein: ASSLVTSIPQGLQY
V gene: TRBV5-1
J gene: TRBJ2-3

CDR3 protein: ASSSDRDSGANVLT
V gene: TRBV5-5
J gene: TRBJ2-6

CDR3 protein: ASSLLVPLSF
V gene: TRBV7-2
J gene: TRBJ2-1

CDR3 protein: ASSDGTGPYEQY
V gene: TRBV10-1
J gene: TRBJ2-7

CDR3 protein: SVTGQGEF
V gene: TRBV29-1
J gene: TRBJ2-1